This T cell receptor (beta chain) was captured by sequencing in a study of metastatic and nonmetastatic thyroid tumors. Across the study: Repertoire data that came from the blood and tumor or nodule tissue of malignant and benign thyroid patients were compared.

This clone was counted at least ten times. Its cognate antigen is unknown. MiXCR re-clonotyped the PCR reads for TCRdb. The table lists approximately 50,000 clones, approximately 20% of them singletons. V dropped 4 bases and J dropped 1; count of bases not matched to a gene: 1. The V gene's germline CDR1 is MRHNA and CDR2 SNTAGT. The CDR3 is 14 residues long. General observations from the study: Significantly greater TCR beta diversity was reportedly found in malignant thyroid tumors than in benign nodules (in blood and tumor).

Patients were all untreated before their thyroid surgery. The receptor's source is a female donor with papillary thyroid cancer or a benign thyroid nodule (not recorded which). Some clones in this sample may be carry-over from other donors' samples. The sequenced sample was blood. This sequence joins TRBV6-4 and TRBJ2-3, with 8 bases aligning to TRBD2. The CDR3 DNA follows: TGTGCCAGCAGTGGTAGCGGGGGCACAGATACGCAGTATTTT. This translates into CASSGSGGTDTQYF.